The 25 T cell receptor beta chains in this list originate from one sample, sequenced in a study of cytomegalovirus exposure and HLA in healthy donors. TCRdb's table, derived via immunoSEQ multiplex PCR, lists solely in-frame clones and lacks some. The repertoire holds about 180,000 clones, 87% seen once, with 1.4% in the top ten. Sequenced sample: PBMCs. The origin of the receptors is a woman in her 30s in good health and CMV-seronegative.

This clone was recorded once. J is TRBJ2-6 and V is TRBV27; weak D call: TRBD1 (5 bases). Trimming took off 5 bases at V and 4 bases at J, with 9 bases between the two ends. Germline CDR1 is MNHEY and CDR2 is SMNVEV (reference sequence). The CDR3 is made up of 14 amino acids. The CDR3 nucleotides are TGTGCCAGCAGTGCAGGGTCCGGGGCCAACGTCCTGACTTTC. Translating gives CASSAGSGANVLTF.

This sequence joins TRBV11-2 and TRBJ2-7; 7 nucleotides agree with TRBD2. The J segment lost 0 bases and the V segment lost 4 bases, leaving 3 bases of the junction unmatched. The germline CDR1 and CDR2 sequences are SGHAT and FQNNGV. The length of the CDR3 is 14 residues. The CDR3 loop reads CASSWGGTSYEQYF. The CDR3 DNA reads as TGTGCCAGCAGCTGGGGGGGGACCTCCTACGAGCAGTACTTC.

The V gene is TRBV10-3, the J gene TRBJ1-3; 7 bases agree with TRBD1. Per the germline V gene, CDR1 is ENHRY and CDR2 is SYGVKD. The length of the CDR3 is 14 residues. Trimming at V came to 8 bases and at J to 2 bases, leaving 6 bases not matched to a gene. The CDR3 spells CAIQRQGPGNTIYF. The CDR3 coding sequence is TGTGCCATCCAGAGACAGGGCCCTGGAAACACCATATATTTT.

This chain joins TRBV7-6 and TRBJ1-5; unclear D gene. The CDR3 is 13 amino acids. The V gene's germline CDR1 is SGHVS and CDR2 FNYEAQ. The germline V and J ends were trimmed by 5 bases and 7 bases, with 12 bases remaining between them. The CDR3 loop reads CASSQGGMQPQHF. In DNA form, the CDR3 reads TGTGCCAGCAGCCAAGGAGGGATGCAGCCCCAGCATTTT.

CDR3 residues: CASSPTGTAAENSPLHF. In DNA form, the CDR3 reads TGCGCCAGCAGCCCTACAGGGACCGCCGCAGAAAATTCACCCCTCCACTTT. J is TRBJ1-6 and V is TRBV4-1; D perhaps matches TRBD1 (6 bases). This CDR3 has 17 residues. Germline V lookup: CDR1 MGHRA, CDR2 YSYEKL. Trimming left V 4 bases short and J 7 bases short, with 20 bases between.

This CDR3 reads CASSLTAGGSSGNTIYF. The CDR3 nucleotides are TGTGCCAGCAGTCTCACCGCGGGGGGTTCCTCTGGAAACACCATATATTTT. The chain joins TRBV7-9 to TRBJ1-3; weak D call: TRBD1 (5 bases). Trimming cost V 6 bases and J 0 bases, with 18 bases left between them. The CDR3 runs to 17 residues. Germline V gene lookup returns CDR1 SEHNR and CDR2 FQNEAQ (reference sequence).

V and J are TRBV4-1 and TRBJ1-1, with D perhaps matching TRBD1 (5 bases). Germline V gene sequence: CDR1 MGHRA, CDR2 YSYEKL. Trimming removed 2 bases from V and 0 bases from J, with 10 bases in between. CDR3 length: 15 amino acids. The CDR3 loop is CASSQLGGVNTEAFF. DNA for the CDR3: TGCGCCAGCAGCCAACTTGGGGGGGTGAACACTGAAGCTTTCTTT.

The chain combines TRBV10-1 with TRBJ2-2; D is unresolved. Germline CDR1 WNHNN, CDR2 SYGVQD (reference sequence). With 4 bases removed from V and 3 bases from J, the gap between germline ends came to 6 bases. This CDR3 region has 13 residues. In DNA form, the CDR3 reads TGCGCCAGCAGTGCTGTCGACACCGGGGAGCTGTTTTTT. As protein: CASSAVDTGELFF.

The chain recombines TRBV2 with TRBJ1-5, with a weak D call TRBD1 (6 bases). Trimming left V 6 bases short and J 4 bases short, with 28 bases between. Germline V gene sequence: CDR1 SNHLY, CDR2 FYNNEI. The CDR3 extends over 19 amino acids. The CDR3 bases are TGTGCCAGCAGCCTCAGGGGTGGCGGGATTCTGGGGGGGAATCAGCCCCAGCATTTT. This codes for CASSLRGGGILGGNQPQHF.

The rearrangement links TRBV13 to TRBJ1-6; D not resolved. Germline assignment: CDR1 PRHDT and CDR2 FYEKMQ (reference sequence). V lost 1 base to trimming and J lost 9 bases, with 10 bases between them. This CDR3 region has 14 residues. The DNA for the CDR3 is TGTGCCAGCAGCTTAGTGGGCAGGCGTTCACCCCTCCACTTT. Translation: CASSLVGRRSPLHF.

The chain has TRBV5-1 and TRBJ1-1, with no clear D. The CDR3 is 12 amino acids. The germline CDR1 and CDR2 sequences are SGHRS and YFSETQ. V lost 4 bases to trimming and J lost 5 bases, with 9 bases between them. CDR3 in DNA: TGCGCCAGCAGCGGAGGGATGACTGAAGCTTTCTTT. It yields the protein CASSGGMTEAFF.

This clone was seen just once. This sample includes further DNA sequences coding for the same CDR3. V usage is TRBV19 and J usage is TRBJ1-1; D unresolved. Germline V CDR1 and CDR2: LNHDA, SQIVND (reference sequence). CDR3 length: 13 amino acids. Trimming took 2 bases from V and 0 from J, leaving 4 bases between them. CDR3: CASSIRVNTEAFF. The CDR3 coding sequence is TGTGCCAGTAGTATACGGGTGAACACTGAAGCTTTCTTT.

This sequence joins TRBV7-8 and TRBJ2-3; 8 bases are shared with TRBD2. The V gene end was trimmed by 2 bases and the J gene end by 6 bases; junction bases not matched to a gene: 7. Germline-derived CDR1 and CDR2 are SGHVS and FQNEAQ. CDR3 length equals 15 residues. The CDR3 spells CASSLSGGGQDTQYF. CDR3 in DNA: TGTGCCAGCAGCTTATCGGGCGGGGGGCAGGATACGCAGTATTTT. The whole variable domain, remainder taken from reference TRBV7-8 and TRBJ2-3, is GAGVSQSPRYKVAKRGQDVALRCDPISGHVSLFWYQQALGQGPEFLTYFQNEAQLDKSGLPSDRFFAERPEGSVSTLKIQRTQQEDSAVYLCASSLSGGGQDTQYFGPGTRLTVL.

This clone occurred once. The CDR3 region has the DNA TGCGCCAGCAGCGGGGCGGGGACGAACACCGGGGAGCTGTTTTTT. This gives the protein CASSGAGTNTGELFF. This chain joins TRBV5-1 and TRBJ2-2; tentatively, D is TRBD2 (6 bases). Trimming took off 4 bases at V and 0 bases at J, with 10 bases between the two ends. The CDR3 is made up of 15 amino acids. CDR1 is SGHRS, CDR2 YFSETQ, per germline.

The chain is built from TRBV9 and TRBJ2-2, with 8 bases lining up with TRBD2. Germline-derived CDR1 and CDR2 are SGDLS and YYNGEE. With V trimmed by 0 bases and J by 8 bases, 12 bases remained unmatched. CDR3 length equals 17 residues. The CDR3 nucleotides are TGTGCCAGCAGCGTAGATCTAGCGGGCCTAACTCTGGGGGAGCTGTTTTTT. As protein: CASSVDLAGLTLGELFF.

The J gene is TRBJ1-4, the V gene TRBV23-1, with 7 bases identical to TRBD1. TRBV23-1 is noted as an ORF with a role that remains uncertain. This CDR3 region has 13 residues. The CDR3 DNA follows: TGCGTTCTGATACAGGGGACTAATGAAAAACTGTTTTTT. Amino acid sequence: CVLIQGTNEKLFF.

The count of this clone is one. Written as DNA, the CDR3 is TGTGCCAGCAGCTCATGGGGGCCCGGGTTGAGTACGCAGTATTTT. The encoded protein is CASSSWGPGLSTQYF. V is TRBV2 and J is TRBJ2-3, with D perhaps TRBD1 (6 bases). V shed 6 bases and J shed 8 bases, with 21 bases lying between them. The V gene's germline CDR1 is SNHLY and CDR2 FYNNEI. CDR3 size: 15 residues. Full variable domain (rest looked up from reference TRBV2 and TRBJ2-3): EPEVTQTPSHQVTQMGQEVILRCVPISNHLYFYWYRQILGQKVEFLVSFYNNEISEKSEIFDDQFSVERPDGSNFTLKIRSTKLEDSAMYFCASSSWGPGLSTQYFGPGTRLTVL.

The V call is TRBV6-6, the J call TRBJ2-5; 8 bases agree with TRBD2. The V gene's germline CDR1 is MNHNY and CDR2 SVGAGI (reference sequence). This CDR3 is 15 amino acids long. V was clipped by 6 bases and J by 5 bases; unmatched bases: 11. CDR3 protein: CASSSNRGLVETQYF. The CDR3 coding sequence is TGTGCCAGCAGCTCAAATCGGGGACTAGTTGAGACCCAGTACTTC.

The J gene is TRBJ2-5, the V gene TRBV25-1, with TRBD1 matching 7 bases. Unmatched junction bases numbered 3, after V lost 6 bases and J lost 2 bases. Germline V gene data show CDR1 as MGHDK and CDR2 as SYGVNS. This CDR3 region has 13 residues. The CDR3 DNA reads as TGTGCCAGCAGAGACAGGGCACAAGAGACCCAGTACTTC. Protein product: CASRDRAQETQYF.

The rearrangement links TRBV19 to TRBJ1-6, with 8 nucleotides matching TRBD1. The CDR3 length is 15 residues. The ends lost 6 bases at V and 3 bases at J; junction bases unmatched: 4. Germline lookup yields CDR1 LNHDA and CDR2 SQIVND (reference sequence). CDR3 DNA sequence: TGTGCCAGTAGCTCGGACAGGGACTATAATTCACCCCTCCACTTT. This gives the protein CASSSDRDYNSPLHF.

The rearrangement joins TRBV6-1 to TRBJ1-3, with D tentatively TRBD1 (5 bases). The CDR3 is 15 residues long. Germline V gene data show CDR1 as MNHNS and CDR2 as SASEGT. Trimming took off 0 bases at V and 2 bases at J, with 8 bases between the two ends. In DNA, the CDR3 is TGTGCCAGCAGTGAAGCAGGCAGGGCTGGAAACACCATATATTTT. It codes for CASSEAGRAGNTIYF.

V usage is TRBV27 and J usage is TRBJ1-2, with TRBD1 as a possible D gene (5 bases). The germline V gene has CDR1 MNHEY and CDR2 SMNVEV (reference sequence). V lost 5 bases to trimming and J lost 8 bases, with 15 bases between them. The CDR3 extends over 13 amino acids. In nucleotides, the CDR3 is TGTGCCAGCAGTCTAGCAGTCGGGGGGGGCTACACCTTC. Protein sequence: CASSLAVGGGYTF.

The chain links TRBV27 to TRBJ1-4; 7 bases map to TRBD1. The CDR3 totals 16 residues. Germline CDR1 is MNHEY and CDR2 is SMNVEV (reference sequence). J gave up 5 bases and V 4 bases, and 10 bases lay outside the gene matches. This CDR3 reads CASSYLGTATNEKLFF. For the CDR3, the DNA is TGTGCCAGCAGTTATTTAGGGACAGCGACGAATGAAAAACTGTTTTTT.

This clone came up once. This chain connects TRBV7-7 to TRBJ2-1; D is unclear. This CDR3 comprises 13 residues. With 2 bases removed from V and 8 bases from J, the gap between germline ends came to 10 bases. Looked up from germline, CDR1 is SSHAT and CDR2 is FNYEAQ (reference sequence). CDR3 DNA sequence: TGTGCCAGCAGCTTACTAGTAGAGGATGAGCAGTTCTTC. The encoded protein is CASSLLVEDEQFF.

CDR3 DNA: TGTGCCAGCAGCGTAGATAGAGGATCCGGATTTGGTGGCTACACCTTC. This sequence encodes CASSVDRGSGFGGYTF. V and J are TRBV9 and TRBJ1-2; unclear D gene. Trimming stripped 0 bases from V and 7 bases from J, with 19 bases between. This CDR3 is 16 amino acids long. The germline CDR1 and CDR2 sequences are SGDLS and YYNGEE.